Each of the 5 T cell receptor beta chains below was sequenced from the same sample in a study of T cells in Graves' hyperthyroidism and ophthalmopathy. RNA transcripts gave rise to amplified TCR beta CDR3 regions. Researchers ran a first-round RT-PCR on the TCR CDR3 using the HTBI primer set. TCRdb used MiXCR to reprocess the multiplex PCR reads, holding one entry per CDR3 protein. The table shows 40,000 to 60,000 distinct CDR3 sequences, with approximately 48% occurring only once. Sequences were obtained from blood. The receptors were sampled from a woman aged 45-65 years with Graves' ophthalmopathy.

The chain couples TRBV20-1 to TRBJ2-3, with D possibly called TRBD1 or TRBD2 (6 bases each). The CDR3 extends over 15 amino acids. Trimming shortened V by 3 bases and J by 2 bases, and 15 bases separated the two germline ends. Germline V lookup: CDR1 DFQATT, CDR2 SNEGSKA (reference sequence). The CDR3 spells CSASQGGRNTDTQYF. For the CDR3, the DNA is TGCAGTGCTAGCCAAGGGGGGCGGAACACAGATACGCAGTATTTT.

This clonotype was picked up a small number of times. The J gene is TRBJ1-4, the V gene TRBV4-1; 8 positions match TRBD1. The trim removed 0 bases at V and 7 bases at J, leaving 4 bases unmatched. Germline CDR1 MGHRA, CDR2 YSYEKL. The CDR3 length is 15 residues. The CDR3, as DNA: TGCGCCAGCAGCCAAGAAGGGCAGGGGGCTGAAAAACTGTTTTTT. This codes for CASSQEGQGAEKLFF.

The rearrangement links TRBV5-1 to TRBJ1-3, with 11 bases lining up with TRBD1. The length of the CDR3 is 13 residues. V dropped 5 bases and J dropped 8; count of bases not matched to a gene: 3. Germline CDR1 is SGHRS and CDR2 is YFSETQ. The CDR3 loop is CASSVGQGDTIYF. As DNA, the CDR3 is TGCGCCAGCAGTGTGGGACAGGGGGACACCATATATTTT.

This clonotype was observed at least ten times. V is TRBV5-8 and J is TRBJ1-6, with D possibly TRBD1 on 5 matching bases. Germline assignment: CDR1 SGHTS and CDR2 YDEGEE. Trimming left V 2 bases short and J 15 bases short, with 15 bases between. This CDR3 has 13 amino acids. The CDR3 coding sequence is TGTGCCAGCAGCTTATGGGACCTTAAGCACCTCCACTTT. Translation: CASSLWDLKHLHF.

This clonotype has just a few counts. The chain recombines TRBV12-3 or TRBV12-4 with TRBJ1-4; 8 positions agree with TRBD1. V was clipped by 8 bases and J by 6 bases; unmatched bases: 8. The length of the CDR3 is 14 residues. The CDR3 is CASGQGWGDEKLFF. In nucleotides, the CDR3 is TGTGCCAGCGGACAGGGATGGGGAGATGAAAAACTGTTTTTT.